This TCR beta chain was captured in a study of regulatory T cells in long-lasting Graves disease. The sample's time point: persistent/refractory GD, antithyroid drugs over 5 years with positive TRAb. Extracted RNA from PBMCs served as the source of the TCR library. Doctors identified Graves' disease using the American Thyroid Association guidelines. Patients of an endocrinology department in Xi'an, China, were included. Both iRepertoire HTBI primers and Arm-PCR of CDR3 regions were used to build the TCR beta libraries. TCRdb redid the calling of the multiplex PCR reads with MiXCR, one entry per CDR3 protein. Of a few hundred thousand distinct CDR3 sequences in the sample, approximately 23% were seen once. A single count supports this clonotype. Germline V gene lookup returns CDR1 SGHTS and CDR2 YDEGEE. Trimming stripped 4 bases from V and 4 bases from J, with 12 bases between. This CDR3 is built from 14 residues.

The genes are TRBV5-8 and TRBJ1-3; D not resolved. This clonotype was sampled from a woman between 40 and 50 years old with Graves disease. The sample was peripheral blood mononuclear cells (PBMCs), taken when the disease was refractory, from a patient treated with antithyroid drugs. Written as DNA, the CDR3 is TGTGCCAGCAGCCCGAGGATGATCGGAAACACCATATATTTT. Translating it yields CASSPRMIGNTIYF.